This T cell receptor beta chain was identified during a study of T cells in Graves' hyperthyroidism and ophthalmopathy. As for the study in general: Blood was drawn when the patient was first diagnosed and still untreated.

Study-wide findings and caveats: In the blood, most expanded thyroid clonotypes above 0.001 appeared as well.

Patients were aged 18 to 65, had disease duration under 2 months, and had newly diagnosed hyperthyroidism. Amplification of TCR beta CDR3 regions was performed using RNA transcripts as template. When the TCR CDR3 underwent first-round RT-PCR, the HTBI primer set was used. TCRdb independently ran MiXCR on the multiplex PCR reads; one entry per CDR3 protein. The table includes about 400,000 distinct CDR3 sequences, 13% detected once. V lost 7 bases to trimming and J lost 5 bases, with 20 bases between them. The CDR3 is made up of 15 amino acids. Germline V CDR1 and CDR2: MNHEY, SVGEGT. This clonotype was picked up many times. What it binds is unknown.

The sequence derives from a woman aged 18-29 years with Graves' hyperthyroidism. Specimen: blood. This chain uses TRBV6-2 or TRBV6-3 with TRBJ1-2; D is possibly TRBD1 (5 bases). The CDR3 region has the DNA TGTGCCAGCAAAGTGGACGGGGACGGAGTATATGGCTACACCTTC. It translates to CASKVDGDGVYGYTF.